This T cell receptor (beta chain) was sequenced in a study of blood T cell repertoires in COVID-19. Study overall: Researchers got acute and convalescent COVID-19 samples from the United States, Italy and Spain. T cells, B-cell-depleted T cells, or PBMCs provided the cDNA or gDNA that served as material.

As handled by the study authors: Nucleated cell number was recorded as an estimate derived from reference gene primer amplification. Clones were read by immunoSEQ multiplex PCR, and TCRdb kept only the in-frame ones, dropping some. V, J and clone size are taken as reported in that table, and D and trimming were inferred from the DNA itself. Of tens of thousands of clones in the sample, approximately 80% were seen once. This clone was counted only a few times. Trimming shortened V by 0 bases and J by 10 bases, and 13 bases separated the two germline ends. Per germline, CDR1 LGHNA and CDR2 YSLEER. The CDR3 totals 13 residues.

The chain has TRBV4-3 and TRBJ2-7; no reliable D call. This sequence originates from a man in his 70s with active COVID-19. Sequencing input: peripheral blood. The CDR3 region is CASSQDTESPQYF. The CDR3 region has the DNA TGCGCCAGCAGCCAAGATACGGAGTCCCCCCAGTACTTC.